This T cell receptor beta chain was captured in a study of shared clonotypes between healthy human individuals. For the study at large: Used for every donor were three CD4 naive, three CD4 memory, two CD8 naive and one CD8 memory plate.

Study-wide results and caveats: Compared with memory subsets, naive subsets generally had larger estimated richness.

Germline V gene data show CDR1 as SQVTM and CDR2 as ANQGSEA. The length of the CDR3 is 16 residues. Germline trimming cut 1 base from V and 3 bases from J; bases unmatched to any gene: 11. To note about this clone: Its antigen is not identified.

The assay was immunoSEQ multiplex PCR, and TCRdb's table has in-frame clones only and misses some. The data hold about 2.3 million clones, with about nine tenths observed a single time. The chain joins TRBV29-1 to TRBJ1-1; 7 bases line up with TRBD1. Sequencing was done on a sample of naive CD4+ T cells from PBMCs. As for subset: CD45RA+ positively selected. This TCR derives from a man in his late teens or twenties in good health. Some clones in this sample may be carry-over from other donors' samples. The CDR3 is CSVEVPSYRGYTEAFF. Written as DNA, the CDR3 is TGCAGCGTTGAAGTCCCCTCTTACAGGGGTTACACTGAAGCTTTCTTT.